Below are 22 T cell receptor beta chains sequenced from a single sample in a study of CD8 T cells in ankylosing spondylitis. TCRdb reprocessed the 5' RACE reads via MiXCR and lists one record per CDR3 protein. Here the sample spans 100,000 to 150,000 distinct CDR3 sequences, around 8.5% being singletons. Source material: blood, either unsorted or a sorted T cell fraction (not recorded which). The receptors derive from a male donor with ankylosing spondylitis or in good health (not recorded which).

In this sample, this clonotype turned up many times. This chain links TRBV12-3 or TRBV12-4 with TRBJ2-5; TRBD1 or TRBD2 may be the D gene (5 bases each). Between the trimmed V and J ends, which lost 3 bases and 2 bases, there was a span of 13 bases. CDR3 size: 15 residues. CDR3 loop: CASSFGGTLQETQYF. CDR3 coding DNA: TGTGCCAGCAGTTTTGGGGGAACCCTGCAAGAGACCCAGTACTTC.

This clonotype was observed at least ten times. CDR3 residues: CSVWDTLGTEAFF. The CDR3, as DNA: TGCAGCGTGTGGGACACCTTGGGCACTGAAGCTTTCTTT. J is TRBJ1-1 and V is TRBV29-1; D is perhaps TRBD1 (6 bases). There are 13 residues in the CDR3. Germline assignment: CDR1 SQVTM and CDR2 ANQGSEA. Trimming took off 6 bases at V and 4 bases at J, with 15 bases between the two ends.

In this sample, this clonotype turned up many times. The chain links TRBV29-1 to TRBJ1-5, with a possible D match to TRBD1 (5 bases). The CDR3 contains 14 residues. Germline CDR1 SQVTM, CDR2 ANQGSEA. Trimming took off 4 bases at V and 1 base at J, with 11 bases between the two ends. CDR3 coding DNA: TGCAGCGTTGGTGGGGACCTGAGCAATCAGCCCCAGCATTTT. This translates into CSVGGDLSNQPQHF.

A word on this clonotype: A much bigger clone sits one base away, suggesting this may be a read error. V usage is TRBV6-5 and J usage is TRBJ2-1; the D gene is possibly TRBD1 (6 bases). The V gene's germline CDR1 is MNHEY and CDR2 SVGAGI. The CDR3 has 15 amino acids. CDR3 sequence reads: CATSYLTGYINEQFF. The CDR3 nucleotides read TGTGCCACCAGTTACTTAACAGGGTATATCAATGAGCAGTTCTTC.

The chain couples TRBV5-4 to TRBJ2-5; unclear D gene. Germline V lookup: CDR1 SGHNT, CDR2 YYREEE (reference sequence). V gave up 5 bases and J gave up 1 base, with 21 bases separating them. The CDR3 runs to 17 residues. The CDR3 reads CASSNGVRQKVQETQYF. The CDR3 nucleotides read TGTGCCAGCAGTAATGGCGTGAGACAAAAGGTCCAAGAGACCCAGTACTTC.

The CDR3 DNA sequence: TGTGCCAGCTCACCTTGGATTAGGTCCTACAATGAGCAGTTCTTC. Translating gives CASSPWIRSYNEQFF. This sequence joins TRBV18 and TRBJ2-1; D uncertain. Trimming stripped 3 bases from V and 1 base from J, with 10 bases between. Germline values: CDR1 KGHSH, CDR2 LQKENI. The CDR3 covers 15 residues.

The chain is built from TRBV28 and TRBJ1-5; a weak D match, TRBD1 (5 bases). The CDR3 has 15 amino acids. Trimming cost V 4 bases and J 0 bases, with 10 bases left between them. Germline V CDR1 and CDR2: MDHEN, SYDVKM. The DNA for the CDR3 is TGTGCCAGCAGTTGGCAGGGTTATAGCAATCAGCCCCAGCATTTT. It codes for CASSWQGYSNQPQHF.

This clonotype was recorded many times. This chain uses TRBV5-1 with TRBJ2-7; D not resolved. V lost 1 base to trimming and J lost 1 base, with 6 bases between them. The CDR3 consists of 13 residues. Germline CDR1 and CDR2: SGHRS and YFSETQ. Here the CDR3 DNA reads TGCGCCAGCAGCTTGTCCCCATCCTACGAGCAGTACTTC. It yields the protein CASSLSPSYEQYF.

This sequence joins TRBV3-1 and TRBJ2-1, with 7 bases aligning to TRBD2. The CDR3 is made up of 18 amino acids. CDR1 and CDR2 (germline): LGHDT, YNNKEL (reference sequence). J was trimmed by 2 bases and V by 6 bases; bases with no gene match: 16. CDR3 coding DNA: TGTGCCAGCAGTTTGAGTCGTGGCGGGAGCCCGACCTACAATGAGCAGTTCTTC. Its protein is CASSLSRGGSPTYNEQFF.

This clonotype was seen more than once but under ten times. V gene TRBV20-1 combines with J gene TRBJ2-7; 7 bases are shared with TRBD1. The CDR3 extends over 15 amino acids. The V gene's germline CDR1 is DFQATT and CDR2 SNEGSKA (reference sequence). With 1 base clipped from V and 6 bases from J, the junction kept 12 bases outside the gene matches. CDR3 nucleotide sequence: TGCAGTGCTAGAGGCCCGGCCGGGACAGAGGCCGAGCAGTACTTC. Its translation is CSARGPAGTEAEQYF.

This clonotype was observed a few times. This chain uses TRBV12-3 or TRBV12-4 with TRBJ2-1, with TRBD2 identical over 8 bases. V was clipped by 8 bases and J by 7 bases; unmatched bases: 16. The CDR3 length is 16 residues. CDR3 sequence: CASGDRAGAWSNEQFF. In DNA form, the CDR3 reads TGTGCCAGCGGGGACCGAGCGGGAGCATGGTCGAATGAGCAGTTCTTC.

This clonotype was seen at least ten times. The V gene is TRBV9, the J gene TRBJ2-1; D remains unclear. Germline V gives CDR1 SGDLS, CDR2 YYNGEE. V was cut by 3 bases and J by 8 bases, with 24 bases left in between. This CDR3 has 17 residues. In DNA, the CDR3 is TGTGCCAGCAGCGGAGGTGTAGGGTCTAGTAGGGTCGATGAGCAGTTCTTC. This encodes CASSGGVGSSRVDEQFF. The full variable domain, with the rest looked up from reference TRBV9 and TRBJ2-1, is DSGVTQTPKHLITATGQRVTLRCSPRSGDLSVYWYQQSLDQGLQFLIQYYNGEERAKGNILERFSAQQFPDLHSELNLSSLELGDSALYFCASSGGVGSSRVDEQFFGPGTRLTVL.

The table lists this clonotype with many counts. The rearrangement uses TRBV29-1 and TRBJ2-1; D is ambiguous. The V end was cut by 6 bases, the J end by 10 bases, with 13 bases between. CDR3 length: 11 amino acids. From germline, CDR1 is SQVTM and CDR2 ANQGSEA. The CDR3 sequence: CSVRTGREQFF. The CDR3 DNA reads TGCAGCGTAAGGACGGGTCGGGAGCAGTTCTTC.

This chain joins TRBV3-1 and TRBJ2-7; D not certain. CDR1 LGHDT and CDR2 YNNKEL come from the germline V gene (reference sequence). The CDR3 consists of 12 residues. The germline V and J ends were trimmed by 1 base and 5 bases, with 6 bases remaining between them. The CDR3 region is CASSQVWNEQYF. The CDR3 DNA reads as TGTGCCAGCAGCCAAGTTTGGAACGAGCAGTACTTC.

At least ten counts were recorded for this clonotype. The rearrangement joins TRBV6-1 to TRBJ1-2, with D perhaps TRBD1 (5 bases). CDR3 length: 15 residues. Per germline, CDR1 MNHNS and CDR2 SASEGT. Trimming left V 4 bases short and J 6 bases short, with 18 bases between. Written as DNA, the CDR3 is TGTGCCAGCAGTGCACAGGCTTACCAAGCTCATGGCTACACCTTC. As protein: CASSAQAYQAHGYTF.

J is TRBJ2-5 and V is TRBV12-3 or TRBV12-4, with TRBD1 as a possible D gene (5 bases). The CDR3 is 17 residues long. The germline V and J ends were trimmed by 5 bases and 5 bases, with 24 bases remaining between them. CDR3 DNA: TGTGCCAGCAGTAGGGATGTATCTAGGGGTCGCTGGGAGACCCAGTACTTC. As protein: CASSRDVSRGRWETQYF.

A note on this clonotype: One base away lies a much larger clone, so this may be a sequencing read error. V and J are TRBV29-1 and TRBJ2-3; D possibly corresponds to TRBD1 (6 bases). Trimming pared 3 bases from V and 6 bases from J, leaving 16 bases between. The CDR3 spans 14 residues. Germline values: CDR1 SQVTM, CDR2 ANQGSEA. CDR3 coding DNA: TGCAGCGTTGATTGGGGGCTAGGACTGGATACGCAGTATTTT. It is translated as CSVDWGLGLDTQYF.

This clonotype appeared many times. The gene calls are TRBV10-3 and TRBJ2-7; maybe TRBD1 (6 bases). CDR1 ENHRY and CDR2 SYGVKD come from the germline V gene. CDR3 length: 15 amino acids. Trimming pared 4 bases from V and 1 base from J, leaving 14 bases between. This CDR3 reads CAISVTGHGSYEQYF. The CDR3 DNA sequence: TGTGCCATCAGTGTAACGGGACACGGATCCTACGAGCAGTACTTC.

This clonotype has a count of ten or more. V usage is TRBV12-3 or TRBV12-4 and J usage is TRBJ2-4, with D maybe TRBD2 (5 bases). CDR3 length: 14 amino acids. V was shortened by 5 bases and J by 3 bases, with 11 bases between the two germline ends. CDR3 bases: TGTGCCAGCAGTCCCTTTGAGGGCAAAAACATTCAGTACTTC. Protein sequence: CASSPFEGKNIQYF.

The J gene is TRBJ1-4, the V gene TRBV5-5; weak D call: TRBD1 (6 bases). Trimming stripped 0 bases from V and 8 bases from J, with 17 bases between. This CDR3 has 16 residues. Per germline, CDR1 SGHKS and CDR2 YYEKEE (reference sequence). The CDR3 sequence is CASSLDSLQGSEKLFF. The CDR3 DNA reads as TGTGCCAGCAGCTTGGATTCCCTACAGGGAAGCGAAAAACTGTTTTTT.

This clonotype came up a few times. The chain carries TRBV28 and TRBJ1-2; tentatively, D is TRBD1 (5 bases). With 3 bases removed from V and 7 bases from J, the gap between germline ends came to 12 bases. The CDR3 contains 13 residues. The germline V gene encodes CDR1 MDHEN and CDR2 SYDVKM. Here the CDR3 reads CASSLAGSRGYTF. For the CDR3, the DNA is TGTGCCAGCAGTTTGGCAGGGAGTCGTGGCTACACCTTC.

This clonotype was counted many times. The V call is TRBV18, the J call TRBJ2-7, with 8 nucleotides matching TRBD1. The CDR3 consists of 13 residues. The germline V gene has CDR1 KGHSH and CDR2 LQKENI. V was pared by 3 bases and J by 5 bases, with 3 bases of the junction left unmatched. The CDR3 DNA is TGTGCCAGCTCACCGACACAGGGGGACGAGCAGTACTTC. Residues: CASSPTQGDEQYF.